A selection of T cell receptor beta chains follows, all from one sample in a study of blood T cells in healthy people across ages. Via MiXCR, TCRdb re-called the 5' RACE reads, giving one row per CDR3 protein. The top ten clones hold about 30% of a sample with hundreds of thousands of distinct CDR3 sequences, around 68% of them seen once. The sequenced sample consisted of blood. All receptors derive from a man in his thirties or forties in good health. Both conserved end residues are part of each CDR3. The D gene is left open where the match is weak. Clone size, where shown, is once, few, many, or a class for clones that have expanded.

CDR3 protein	CDR3 DNA	V gene	J gene	clone size	D gene
CASSSTGTGVEAFF	TGTGCCAGCAGTTCGACCGGGACAGGGGTTGAAGCTTTCTTT	TRBV12-3/TRBV12-4	TRBJ1-1	-	TRBD1
CSVRRDRGPLRDYEQYF	TGCAGCGTTCGCCGGGACAGGGGGCCACTACGGGACTACGAGCAGTACTTC	TRBV29-1	TRBJ2-7	-	TRBD1
CASSLVRTTNTGELFF	TGTGCCAGCAGTTTGGTCAGGACAACGAACACCGGGGAGCTGTTTTTT	TRBV28	TRBJ2-2	-	-
CASSYSGPKQYF	TGTGCCAGCAGTTACTCGGGACCCAAGCAGTACTTC	TRBV6-2/TRBV6-3	TRBJ2-5	-	-
CASSQELGLAGGRGQFF	TGTGCCAGCAGCCAGGAACTTGGACTAGCGGGGGGGCGGGGGCAGTTCTTC	TRBV3-1	TRBJ2-1	-	TRBD2
CASSFPVLAVAYQETQYF	TGTGCCAGCAGTTTCCCCGTGCTAGCGGTGGCGTACCAAGAGACCCAGTACTTC	TRBV12-3/TRBV12-4	TRBJ2-5	-	TRBD2
CASSLDVGGTSTDTQYF	TGTGCCAGCAGCTTAGACGTAGGGGGGACTAGCACAGATACGCAGTATTTT	TRBV7-2	TRBJ2-3	few	-
CSAIPSTSGGDNEQFF	TGCAGTGCCATCCCCTCGACTAGCGGGGGAGACAATGAGCAGTTCTTC	TRBV20-1	TRBJ2-1	-	TRBD2
CASSANSGGAYNEQFF	TGCGCCAGCAGCGCTAATAGCGGGGGGGCCTACAATGAGCAGTTCTTC	TRBV5-1	TRBJ2-1	few	TRBD2
CSARARGRNQETQFF	TGCAGTGCTAGAGCTCGGGGACGAAACCAAGAGACCCAGTTCTTC	TRBV20-1	TRBJ2-1	-	-
CSASTGLAEYNEQFF	TGCAGTGCTAGTACCGGGCTAGCCGAATATAATGAGCAGTTCTTC	TRBV20-1	TRBJ2-1	-	-
CASSLVPISYNEQFF	TGTGCCAGCAGCTTGGTACCCATCTCCTACAATGAGCAGTTCTTC	TRBV5-5	TRBJ2-1	few	-
CASSPGDGSSYEQYF	TGTGCCAGCAGCCCTGGCGACGGGAGCTCCTACGAGCAGTACTTC	TRBV7-9	TRBJ2-7	-	-
CASSQVWGRGHNEQFF	TGTGCCAGCAGCCAAGTTTGGGGCAGGGGGCACAATGAGCAGTTCTTC	TRBV14	TRBJ2-1	-	TRBD1
CAISEGSGVETQYF	TGTGCCATCAGTGAGGGTAGCGGGGTGGAGACCCAGTACTTC	TRBV10-3	TRBJ2-5	-	TRBD2
CASSKIRGGNEQFF	TGTGCCAGCAGCAAGATTAGGGGGGGCAATGAGCAGTTCTTC	TRBV7-9	TRBJ2-1	few	-
CASSTGPNTEAFF	TGTGCCAGCAGCACCGGACCGAACACTGAAGCTTTCTTT	TRBV7-9	TRBJ1-1	-	-
CASRPFRGQGVRNEQFF	TGTGCCAGCAGACCTTTTAGGGGCCAGGGGGTGAGGAATGAGCAGTTCTTC	TRBV7-9	TRBJ2-1	-	TRBD1
CASSLYLGHGQETQYF	TGTGCCAGCAGTTTATATTTGGGACACGGCCAAGAGACCCAGTACTTC	TRBV27	TRBJ2-5	few	-
CSATGAGGTYEQYF	TGCAGCGCGACGGGTGCGGGGGGTACCTACGAGCAGTACTTC	TRBV29-1	TRBJ2-7	-	TRBD2
CASSLTFDEQYF	TGTGCCAGCAGCCTCACGTTCGACGAGCAGTACTTC	TRBV28	TRBJ2-7	-	-
CASAGRNNEQFF	TGTGCCAGCGCGGGCAGAAACAATGAGCAGTTCTTC	TRBV9	TRBJ2-1	few	-
CSARDLSRVLANYGYTF	TGCAGTGCTAGAGATTTATCCCGGGTCCTAGCTAACTATGGCTACACCTTC	TRBV20-1	TRBJ1-2	-	-
CSGQGYNEQYF	TGCAGTGGACAGGGGTACAACGAGCAGTACTTC	TRBV20-1	TRBJ2-7	-	TRBD1
CASSVYRANTEAFF	TGTGCCAGTAGTGTATACAGGGCGAACACTGAAGCTTTCTTT	TRBV19	TRBJ1-1	-	-
CASIKDSPSSYEQYF	TGTGCCAGCATCAAGGACAGCCCGAGCTCCTACGAGCAGTACTTC	TRBV2	TRBJ2-7	once	-
CASSRSGLGSETQYF	TGTGCCAGCAGCAGATCCGGACTAGGGAGTGAGACCCAGTACTTC	TRBV7-2	TRBJ2-5	-	TRBD2
CASSQDPPRSSYNEQFF	TGCGCCAGCAGCCAAGATCCGCCTAGGAGCTCCTACAATGAGCAGTTCTTC	TRBV4-3	TRBJ2-1	-	-
CASSLQREFLRGTDTQYF	TGCGCCAGCAGCTTGCAGAGGGAGTTCCTTAGGGGCACAGATACGCAGTATTTT	TRBV5-1	TRBJ2-3	-	-
CASSSQRARARYF	TGTGCCAGTAGCTCGCAGCGTGCCAGGGCCAGGTACTTC	TRBV19	TRBJ2-7	-	-